This T cell receptor (beta chain) was observed in a study of CD8 T cells in Susac syndrome. V was shortened by 0 bases and J by 5 bases, with 11 bases between the two germline ends. This CDR3 comprises 14 residues. Germline CDR1 and CDR2: SGHRS and YFSETQ. CD8+ and CD4+ blood T cells underwent TCR beta sequencing. Reverse transcription used about 0.5 to 1 ug RNA and random hexamers. TCRdb re-derived calls from the immunoSEQ multiplex PCR reads in MiXCR, one entry per CDR3 protein. The table records about 250,000 distinct CDR3 sequences, roughly 95% of them present only once. The J gene is TRBJ2-5, the V gene TRBV5-1; the D gene is possibly TRBD1 (5 bases). This clonotype was obtained from a human donor with multiple sclerosis. The material sequenced was CD4+ T cells from PBMCs. The CDR3 DNA sequence: TGCGCCAGCAGCTTGGATTTGTCAGGGGAGACCCAGTACTTC. This encodes CASSLDLSGETQYF.